A single sample gave rise to the 27 T cell receptor beta chains below, sequenced in a study of tumor-infiltrating lymphocytes in primary liver carcinoma. The blood RNA (from unsorted whole blood) was obtained, and germline DNA was also extracted. Total RNA (around 510 ng) served as template for TCR beta cDNA synthesis primed by a constant-region primer. What produced the TCR beta libraries was three nested multiplex PCR rounds using slightly modified ARM-PCR. It was with TRBV1-TRBV30 forward primers and a C-beta reverse primer that the first two PCR rounds were run, at about 10 cycles each. TCRdb fed the multiplex PCR reads into MiXCR, producing one record per CDR3 protein. In the table there are about 330,000 distinct CDR3 sequences, approximately 65% of which are singletons. Sequencing was done on a sample of peripheral blood. Receptor source: a man aged 40-50 years with primary liver carcinoma and hepatitis B virus infection.

The chain joins TRBV6-1 to TRBJ2-7; the match to TRBD2 covers 13 bases. V trimming: 4 bases; J trimming: 4 bases; junction bases outside the gene matches: 10. The CDR3 runs to 17 residues. Germline V gene data show CDR1 as MNHNS and CDR2 as SASEGT. CDR3 amino acids: CASSVLGGLAGRYEQYF. In nucleotides, the CDR3 is TGTGCCAGCAGTGTTTTAGGGGGACTAGCGGGAAGGTACGAGCAGTACTTC.

This clonotype was seen a single time. V and J are TRBV24-1 and TRBJ1-5; perhaps TRBD1 as D (5 bases). V lost 4 bases and J 0 bases, leaving 6 bases between the germline ends. Germline-derived CDR1 and CDR2 are KGHDR and SFDVKD. The CDR3 runs to 14 residues. The CDR3: CATSEGTSNQPQHF. Written as DNA, the CDR3 is TGTGCCACCAGTGAAGGGACTAGCAATCAGCCCCAGCATTTT.

In regard to this clonotype: A much larger clone sits a single nucleotide away, making a read error possible. The missing conserved phenylalanine or tryptophan at the end of this CDR3 makes a read error likely. This chain connects TRBV10-3 to TRBJ1-1; 11 bases map to TRBD1. The CDR3 length is 16 residues. V trimming: 6 bases; J trimming: 5 bases; junction bases outside the gene matches: 11. In germline, CDR1 is ENHRY, CDR2 SYGVKD. CDR3 residues: CAISGTGGERNTEAFL. DNA of the CDR3: TGTGCCATCAGCGGGACAGGGGGTGAACGAAATACTGAAGCTTTCCTT.

This clonotype was recorded only once. A much larger clone lies one base from this, so it may be a read error. The chain uses TRBV6-5 and TRBJ2-1, with 7 bases that match TRBD1. The V gene end was trimmed by 4 bases and the J gene end by 0 bases; junction bases not matched to a gene: 3. Germline-derived CDR1 and CDR2 are MNHEY and SVGAGI. The CDR3 is 15 amino acids. The CDR3 spells CASSSGTDSYNEQFF. The DNA of the CDR3 is TGTGCCAGCAGTTCTGGGACAGACTCCTACAATGAGCAGTTCTTC.

With respect to this clonotype: A much larger clone lies a single base off, so this may be a read error. The chain has TRBV6-6 and TRBJ1-3, with D unclear. V shed 11 bases and J shed 8 bases, with 19 bases lying between them. Germline values: CDR1 MNHNY, CDR2 SVGAGI (reference sequence). There are 13 residues in the CDR3. The CDR3 loop reads CAGTRTLPDTIYF. The CDR3 coding sequence is TGTGCCGGCACCCGAACCCTTCCAGACACCATATATTTT.

The chain employs TRBV7-3 and TRBJ1-4; 7 bases align to TRBD1. Per germline, CDR1 SGHTA and CDR2 FQGTGA. The CDR3 covers 14 residues. The J segment lost 0 bases and the V segment lost 7 bases, leaving 2 bases of the junction unmatched. CDR3 DNA sequence: TGTGCCAGCAAGGGGGCCACAACTAATGAAAAACTGTTTTTT. This codes for CASKGATTNEKLFF.

The CDR3 loop is CASSVQGDPPQHF. The DNA of the CDR3 is TGTGCCAGCAGTGTACAGGGTGATCCGCCCCAGCATTTT. The chain joins TRBV11-2 to TRBJ1-5; possibly TRBD1 for D (6 bases). This CDR3 has 13 residues. Germline V gives CDR1 SGHAT, CDR2 FQNNGV. Deletions cut 6 bases from V and 9 bases from J, with 15 bases between.

The chain is built from TRBV6-5 and TRBJ2-7; the D is unclear. There are 13 residues in the CDR3. CDR1 and CDR2 from the germline V gene are MNHEY and SVGAGI. The V and J ends lost 4 bases and 5 bases respectively, with 12 bases between them. The chain's CDR3 is CASSSYSVNEQYF. The CDR3 DNA sequence: TGTGCCAGCAGTTCTTATAGTGTTAACGAGCAGTACTTC.

With regard to this clonotype: A much larger clonotype is one base distant, so this may be a read error. The CDR3 spells CASSESASSFRKQYF. The CDR3 DNA sequence: TGTGCCAGCAGTGAATCGGCTTCCTCCTTCCGCAAGCAGTACTTC. The chain is built from TRBV6-1 and TRBJ2-7; D remains unclear. This CDR3 is 15 amino acids long. The germline V gene encodes CDR1 MNHNS and CDR2 SASEGT. Trimming left V 2 bases short and J 8 bases short, with 19 bases between.

In its sample, this clonotype was seen many times. The rearrangement links TRBV12-3 or TRBV12-4 to TRBJ1-6; 9 bases fit TRBD1. After removal of 6 bases from V and 8 bases from J, the junction contained 8 bases not matched to a gene. CDR3 length: 15 amino acids. The CDR3 coding sequence is TGTGCCAGCAGAACCGAACAGGGGGCATATTCACCCCTCCACTTT. Translation: CASRTEQGAYSPLHF.

In this sample, this clonotype turned up many times. The J gene is TRBJ2-2, the V gene TRBV6-2 or TRBV6-3, with a tentative D call TRBD1 (6 bases). Trimming took off 7 bases at V and 2 bases at J, with 14 bases between the two ends. The germline CDR1 and CDR2 sequences are MNHEY and SVGEGT. CDR3 length: 15 amino acids. The CDR3: CASTQGHLNTGELFF. The DNA of the CDR3 is TGTGCCAGCACCCAGGGACACCTAAACACCGGGGAGCTGTTTTTT.

With regard to this clonotype: With a much larger clone just one base away, this may be a read error. The rearrangement links TRBV6-6 to TRBJ1-1; D perhaps matches TRBD1 (5 bases). V was clipped by 0 bases and J by 6 bases, with 14 bases between them. This CDR3 has 15 amino acids. CDR1 and CDR2 (germline): MNHNY, SVGAGI (reference sequence). The CDR3 DNA is TGTGCCAGCAGTTACTCGGGCAGGGTGGGGGCTGAAGCTTTCTTT. It yields the protein CASSYSGRVGAEAFF.

The chain employs TRBV6-5 and TRBJ2-4, with 8 bases that match TRBD1. Germline values: CDR1 MNHEY, CDR2 SVGAGI. The CDR3 extends over 13 amino acids. V lost 8 bases to trimming and J lost 8 bases; unmatched junction nucleotides: 8. CDR3 DNA: TGTGCCAGCGGGCGGGACAGGCGACACATTCAGTACTTC. It specifies CASGRDRRHIQYF.

A note on this clonotype: A read error may explain this, as a much larger clone is one base away. The chain links TRBV12-3 or TRBV12-4 to TRBJ2-1, with D perhaps TRBD2 (6 bases). The V end lost 5 bases, the J end lost 6 bases, and 14 bases lay between the germline ends. The length of the CDR3 is 14 residues. The CDR3 nucleotides are TGTGCCAGCAGTGCCGGGACTCTCATCAATGAGCAGTTCTTC. It is translated as CASSAGTLINEQFF.

Of note for this clonotype: Relative to the germline gene, one junction end is altered; a read error may explain this. This rearrangement joins TRBV6-6 to TRBJ1-6; TRBD1 agrees at 7 bases. Germline assignment: CDR1 MNHNY and CDR2 SVGAGI (reference sequence). There are 16 residues in the CDR3. The CDR3 nucleotides are TGTGACAGCAGTTACTCGACAGGGACCTATAGTTTACCCCTCCACTTT. Translated, it gives CDSSYSTGTYSLPLHF.

Turning to this clonotype: A single base separates this from a much larger clone, so it may be a read error. This chain joins TRBV12-3 or TRBV12-4 and TRBJ2-7; D might be TRBD2 (7 bases). The CDR3 runs 13 residues. The CDR3 nucleotides read TGTGCCAGCAGGCGGGCGGGGGCCTACCAGCAGTACTTC. Protein: CASRRAGAYQQYF.

Points on this clonotype: Since a much larger clone is just one base distant, this may be a read error. The chain couples TRBV4-2 to TRBJ1-1; TRBD1 is a possible D gene (5 bases). Looked up from germline, CDR1 is LGHNA and CDR2 is YNFKEQ. The CDR3 sequence is 13 residues long. Trimming cost V 5 bases and J 4 bases, with 11 bases left between them. CDR3 DNA: TGTGCCAGCAGCAGGGGACTGGGCACTGAAGCTTTCTTT. It codes for CASSRGLGTEAFF.

This clonotype has ten or more counts. This chain connects TRBV6-5 to TRBJ2-3; D is unresolved. The V gene's germline CDR1 is MNHEY and CDR2 SVGAGI. CDR3 size: 13 residues. The V end was cut by 0 bases, the J end by 7 bases, with 8 bases between. CDR3: CASSYSGSYTQYF. DNA of the CDR3: TGTGCCAGCAGTTACTCAGGGTCATATACGCAGTATTTT.

On this clonotype itself: The junction shows a germline mismatch at one end, possibly a read error. The chain recombines TRBV6-6 with TRBJ2-1; weak D call: TRBD1 (6 bases). The CDR3 has 17 amino acids. Germline assignment: CDR1 MNHNY and CDR2 SVGAGI (reference sequence). Written as DNA, the CDR3 is TGTGCCAGCATTGCCCCGTTGGGGGCGTTAGAACCCAATGAGCAATTCTTC. Protein sequence: CASIAPLGALEPNEQFF.

This clonotype was seen ten or more times. The CDR3 nucleotides are TGTGCCAGCAGCTTAGAGACAGAGGACCTCAATGAGCAGTTCTTC. It translates to CASSLETEDLNEQFF. This rearrangement joins TRBV11-2 to TRBJ2-1; perhaps TRBD1 as D (5 bases). Germline V CDR1 and CDR2: SGHAT, FQNNGV. The CDR3 sequence is 15 residues long. V lost 0 bases, J lost 6 bases, and 12 bases lay in between.

Worth noting for this clonotype: A single base separates this from a much larger clone, so it may be a read error. The chain combines TRBV12-3 or TRBV12-4 with TRBJ2-7; D is unresolved. The CDR3 extends over 15 amino acids. The V and J ends lost 1 base and 4 bases respectively, with 14 bases between them. CDR3 nucleotide sequence: TGTGCCAGCAGTTTAGGCCGGGTTAACGATTACGAGCAGTACTTC. Translated, it gives CASSLGRVNDYEQYF.

About this clonotype: The junction shows a germline mismatch at one end, possibly a read error. CDR3 region: CASSLAVRQELNSSLHF. CDR3 in DNA: TGTGCCAGCAGCTTAGCCGTACGGCAGGAGTTGAATTCATCCCTCCACTTT. The chain is built from TRBV11-2 and TRBJ1-6; D remains unclear. Germline CDR1 is SGHAT and CDR2 is FQNNGV. The CDR3 spans 17 residues.

About this clonotype itself: Just one base apart from a much larger clone, this may be a read error. V and J are TRBV6-1 and TRBJ1-1; no firm D call. The V gene lost 6 bases and the J gene lost 5 bases, with 16 bases spanning the gap. CDR1 and CDR2 (germline): MNHNS, SASEGT. This CDR3 is 14 amino acids long. The CDR3 is CASSEIRKATEAFF. In DNA, the CDR3 is TGTGCCAGCAGCGAAATCCGGAAGGCGACTGAAGCTTTCTTT.

A remark on this clonotype: The conserved final phenylalanine or tryptophan is absent from the CDR3, which likely points to a read error. The limits of the CDR3 on the DNA are not certain, so only TCRdb's listed CDR3 is given. The chain has TRBV12-3 or TRBV12-4 and TRBJ2-7; the table's D call, TRBD1, was not checked against the DNA. The CDR3 adds up to 14 amino acids, both ends counted. CDR3 protein: CASSPGQDPYEPYL.

Concerning this clonotype itself: An end of the junction differs from the germline gene, which may be a read error. This chain connects TRBV11-2 to TRBJ2-7; D is possibly TRBD2 (6 bases). The CDR3 totals 14 residues. The V gene's germline CDR1 is SGHAT and CDR2 FQNNGV. The CDR3 DNA reads TGTGCCACCAGCTTCGGGACTCTGTCCTACGAGCAGTACTTC. Translated: CATSFGTLSYEQYF.

A note on this clonotype: A clone one base away is much larger, so this may be a read error. The J gene is TRBJ2-7, the V gene TRBV14, with D perhaps TRBD1 or TRBD2 (5 bases each). The CDR3 sequence is 13 residues long. From germline, CDR1 is SGHDN and CDR2 FVKESK. The V gene lost 0 bases and the J gene lost 11 bases, with 14 bases spanning the gap. The CDR3 sequence: CASSQEMRGQKYF. The DNA for the CDR3 is TGTGCCAGCAGCCAAGAAATGAGGGGTCAGAAGTACTTC. Based on the CDR3 plus reference TRBV14 and TRBJ2-7, the full variable domain is EAGVTQFPSHSVIEKGQTVTLRCDPISGHDNLYWYRRVMGKEIKFLLHFVKESKQDESGMPNNRFLAERTGGTYSTLKVQPAELEDSGVYFCASSQEMRGQKYFGPGTRLTVT.

The sample holds many counts of this clonotype. The chain recombines TRBV10-3 with TRBJ2-2; D might be TRBD1 or TRBD2, each matching 6 bases. This CDR3 region has 16 residues. CDR1 and CDR2 from the germline V gene are ENHRY and SYGVKD. V lost 2 bases to trimming and J lost 0 bases, with 10 bases between them. As DNA, the CDR3 is TGTGCCATCAGTGAGCTCGGGGGCTCGAACACCGGGGAGCTGTTTTTT. Translating it yields CAISELGGSNTGELFF.